Each of the 20 T cell receptor beta chains below was sequenced from the same sample in a study of blood T cell repertoires in COVID-19. The repertoire was sequenced with immunoSEQ multiplex PCR; TCRdb's copy has only in-frame clones and lacks some. The sample has 160,000 or so clones, over 70% seen once. Sequenced sample: PBMCs or T cells enriched from blood (not recorded which). These receptors were obtained from a woman aged 40 to 50 with acute COVID-19.

This clone was counted between two and nine times. V is TRBV19 and J is TRBJ1-3, with 10 nucleotides matching TRBD1. This CDR3 is 12 amino acids long. Germline CDR1 and CDR2: LNHDA and SQIVND (reference sequence). With 11 bases clipped from V and 2 bases from J, the junction kept 0 bases outside the gene matches. As DNA, the CDR3 is TGTGCCGGACAGGGGGCTGGAAACACCATATATTTT. As protein: CAGQGAGNTIYF. The full variable domain, rest sourced from reference TRBV19 and TRBJ1-3, is DGGITQSPKYLFRKEGQNVTLSCEQNLNHDAMYWYRQDPGQGLRLIYYSQIVNDFQKGDIAEGYSVSREKKESFPLTVTSAQKNPTAFYLCAGQGAGNTIYFGEGSWLTVV.

The rearrangement joins TRBV2 to TRBJ1-2, with D perhaps matching TRBD1 (6 bases). Germline V gives CDR1 SNHLY, CDR2 FYNNEI. The CDR3 runs 16 residues. With 4 bases removed from V and 8 bases from J, the gap between germline ends came to 23 bases. The CDR3 coding sequence is TGTGCCAGCAGTGTGGTTCGACAGGCCCCTGAGGACGGCTACACCTTC. This sequence encodes CASSVVRQAPEDGYTF.

Turning to this clone: At one boundary the junction diverges from the germline segment, which might be a read error. This sample also contains other DNA sequences that code for the same CDR3. The rearrangement uses TRBV9 and TRBJ1-2; D ambiguous. The length of the CDR3 is 15 residues. Germline assignment: CDR1 SGDLS and CDR2 YYNGEE. CDR3 coding DNA: TGTGCCAGTAGCGTAGGTACAGCTGCTAACTATGGCTACACCTTC. Amino acids: CASSVGTAANYGYTF.

Here the CDR3 reads CASSPVLDRGNYGYTF. In DNA form, the CDR3 reads TGTGCCAGCTCACCAGTCCTGGACAGGGGTAACTATGGCTACACCTTC. V usage is TRBV18 and J usage is TRBJ1-2; 9 positions match TRBD1. The germline V gene encodes CDR1 KGHSH and CDR2 LQKENI. The CDR3 sequence is 16 residues long. V lost 2 bases to trimming and J lost 1 base; unmatched junction nucleotides: 5.

This chain connects TRBV18 to TRBJ1-3; unclear D gene. From germline, CDR1 is KGHSH and CDR2 LQKENI. The CDR3 is made up of 13 amino acids. Trimming took 2 bases from V and 3 from J, leaving 5 bases between them. DNA of the CDR3: TGTGCCAGCTCACCAATCCTTGGAAACACCATATATTTT. This translates into CASSPILGNTIYF.

This chain links TRBV6-5 with TRBJ2-2; the match to TRBD1 covers 11 bases. The CDR3 extends over 15 amino acids. The trim removed 6 bases at V and 4 bases at J, leaving 4 bases unmatched. Germline CDR1 MNHEY, CDR2 SVGAGI. The CDR3 DNA reads as TGTGCCAGCAGCTGGGACAGGGGGGTCACCGGGGAGCTGTTTTTT. It specifies CASSWDRGVTGELFF.

V is TRBV30 and J is TRBJ2-4; TRBD2 aligns across 8 bases. With V trimmed by 2 bases and J by 6 bases, 0 bases remained unmatched. The CDR3 is 12 residues long. Germline CDR1 reads GTSNPN; CDR2 reads SVGIG (reference sequence). CDR3 protein: CAWSRGGNIQYF. The CDR3 DNA sequence: TGTGCCTGGAGTCGGGGGGGAAACATTCAGTACTTC. The variable domain in full, with the rest retrieved from reference TRBV30 and TRBJ2-4, is SQTIHQWPATLVQPVGSPLSLECTVEGTSNPNLYWYRQAAGRGLQLLFYSVGIGQISSEVPQNLSASRPQDRQFILSSKKLLLSDSGFYLCAWSRGGNIQYFGAGTRLSVL.

The chain recombines TRBV12-5 with TRBJ2-3, with a tentative D call TRBD2 (6 bases). Trimming pared 5 bases from V and 2 bases from J, leaving 14 bases between. This CDR3 is 15 amino acids long. Germline lookup yields CDR1 LGHNT and CDR2 FRNRAP. The CDR3 loop reads CASGGPRGYTDTQYF. The DNA for the CDR3 is TGTGCTAGTGGTGGCCCCCGGGGGTACACAGATACGCAGTATTTT.

J is TRBJ2-1 and V is TRBV7-3; a possible D gene is TRBD2 (5 bases). The CDR3 runs to 14 residues. Germline assignment: CDR1 SGHTA and CDR2 FQGTGA. Trimming shortened V by 9 bases and J by 0 bases, and 12 bases separated the two germline ends. CDR3 sequence: CASSIGSSYNEQFF. In DNA form, the CDR3 reads TGTGCCAGTTCCATAGGGAGCTCCTACAATGAGCAGTTCTTC.

The chain combines TRBV5-4 with TRBJ2-1; 9 nucleotides align to TRBD2. This CDR3 has 16 amino acids. Trimming cost V 6 bases and J 6 bases; bases outside gene matches: 13. Germline CDR1 reads SGHNT; CDR2 reads YYREEE (reference sequence). This CDR3 is CASIGSGTSRSNEQFF. CDR3 DNA sequence: TGTGCCAGCATCGGGTCAGGGACTAGCAGATCCAATGAGCAGTTCTTC.

The V and J genes are TRBV19 and TRBJ2-2, with 9 bases aligning to TRBD1. The V and J ends lost 9 bases and 4 bases, in that order; junction bases with no gene match: 3. CDR1 is LNHDA, CDR2 SQIVND, per germline (reference sequence). The CDR3 totals 13 residues. In DNA form, the CDR3 reads TGTGCCAGGAAGGGACAGGGCACCGGGGAGCTGTTTTTT. It is translated as CARKGQGTGELFF. Looking up the rest from reference TRBV19 and TRBJ2-2 gives the full variable domain: DGGITQSPKYLFRKEGQNVTLSCEQNLNHDAMYWYRQDPGQGLRLIYYSQIVNDFQKGDIAEGYSVSREKKESFPLTVTSAQKNPTAFYLCARKGQGTGELFFGEGSRLTVL.

This clone was seen only once. The rearrangement links TRBV27 to TRBJ1-1; no reliable D call. The CDR3 sequence is 13 residues long. CDR1 is MNHEY and CDR2 is SMNVEV in the germline V gene (reference sequence). With 5 bases removed from V and 0 bases from J, the gap between germline ends came to 7 bases. The CDR3 nucleotides are TGTGCCAGCAGTGACTCGATGAACACTGAAGCTTTCTTT. Translation: CASSDSMNTEAFF.

This clone was recorded many times. The genes are TRBV7-6 and TRBJ1-5; 7 bases map to TRBD1. The CDR3 is made up of 22 amino acids. V lost 2 bases, J lost 0 bases, and 22 bases stayed unmatched. Per germline, CDR1 SGHVS and CDR2 FNYEAQ. The CDR3 loop reads CASSLPRDRTYLPLHSNQPQHF. The DNA for the CDR3 is TGTGCCAGCAGCTTACCGCGGGACAGAACTTATCTACCGCTCCATAGCAATCAGCCCCAGCATTTT.

This clone was detected only a few times. The J gene is TRBJ1-1, the V gene TRBV7-3; maybe TRBD1 (6 bases). V dropped 5 bases and J dropped 2 bases, with 15 bases sitting between them. The CDR3 runs to 15 residues. Germline CDR1 is SGHTA and CDR2 is FQGTGA. The CDR3 DNA is TGTGCCAGCAGCCTACAGGGACCGCTTAACACTGAAGCTTTCTTT. Protein product: CASSLQGPLNTEAFF.

A single count supports this clone. The V call is TRBV2, the J call TRBJ2-4; weak D call: TRBD2 (6 bases). CDR1 and CDR2 (germline): SNHLY, FYNNEI. Trimming removed 7 bases from V and 0 bases from J, with 13 bases in between. This CDR3 region has 15 residues. This chain's CDR3 is CASNPGDLAKNIQYF. DNA for the CDR3: TGTGCCAGCAATCCGGGGGACTTAGCCAAAAACATTCAGTACTTC. The variable domain in full, completed from reference TRBV2 and TRBJ2-4, reads EPEVTQTPSHQVTQMGQEVILRCVPISNHLYFYWYRQILGQKVEFLVSFYNNEISEKSEIFDDQFSVERPDGSNFTLKIRSTKLEDSAMYFCASNPGDLAKNIQYFGAGTRLSVL.

The chain couples TRBV5-4 to TRBJ2-1; TRBD2 might be the D (5 bases). The CDR3 is 15 amino acids. Germline CDR1 is SGHNT and CDR2 is YYREEE (reference sequence). Trimming removed 4 bases at V and 8 bases at J, with 19 bases between. The CDR3: CASSPSASTGDEQFF. The DNA for the CDR3 is TGTGCCAGCAGCCCCTCCGCATCAACCGGGGATGAGCAGTTCTTC.

This chain joins TRBV10-3 and TRBJ1-1; D gene ambiguous. The CDR3 has 14 amino acids. Germline values: CDR1 ENHRY, CDR2 SYGVKD. V lost 6 bases and J 2 bases, leaving 13 bases between the germline ends. For the CDR3, the DNA is TGTGCCATCAGCCCCGACAAGCTTAACACTGAAGCTTTCTTT. Protein product: CAISPDKLNTEAFF.

V gene TRBV30 combines with J gene TRBJ1-5; tentatively, D is TRBD1 (5 bases). The CDR3 extends over 15 amino acids. Trimming pared 5 bases from V and 1 base from J, leaving 15 bases between. From germline, CDR1 is GTSNPN and CDR2 SVGIG (reference sequence). CDR3: CAWANQGRSNQPQHF. CDR3 nucleotides: TGTGCCTGGGCCAACCAGGGTCGGAGCAATCAGCCCCAGCATTTT.

The chain carries TRBV3-1 (or the pseudogene TRBV3-2) and TRBJ2-5; a weak D match, TRBD2 (6 bases). CDR1 and CDR2 (germline): LGHDT, YNNKEL (reference sequence). Trimming shortened V by 4 bases and J by 0 bases, and 18 bases separated the two germline ends. The CDR3 has 17 amino acids. CDR3 DNA sequence: TGTGCCAGCAGCCCGGGATACGGGACTTCGTACCAAGAGACCCAGTACTTC. Translation gives CASSPGYGTSYQETQYF.

The genes are TRBV19 and TRBJ1-5, with 7 bases matching TRBD1. The germline V gene has CDR1 LNHDA and CDR2 SQIVND (reference sequence). There are 18 residues in the CDR3. The junction had 12 bases not matched to a gene; V was cut back by 4 bases and J by 0 bases. The CDR3 is CASSRDRDPYNSNQPQHF. Written as DNA, the CDR3 is TGTGCCAGTAGTAGAGACAGGGATCCTTATAATAGCAATCAGCCCCAGCATTTT.